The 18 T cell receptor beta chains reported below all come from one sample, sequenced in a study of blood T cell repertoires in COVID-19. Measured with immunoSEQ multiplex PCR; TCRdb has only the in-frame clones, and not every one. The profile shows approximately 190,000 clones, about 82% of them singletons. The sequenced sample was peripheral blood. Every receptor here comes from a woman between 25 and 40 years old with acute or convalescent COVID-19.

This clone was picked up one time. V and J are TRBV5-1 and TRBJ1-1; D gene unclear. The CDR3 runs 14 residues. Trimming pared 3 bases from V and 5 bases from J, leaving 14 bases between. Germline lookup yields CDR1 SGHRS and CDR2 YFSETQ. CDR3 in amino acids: CASSSFDGVTEAFF. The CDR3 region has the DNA TGCGCCAGCAGCTCCTTCGACGGGGTTACTGAAGCTTTCTTT.

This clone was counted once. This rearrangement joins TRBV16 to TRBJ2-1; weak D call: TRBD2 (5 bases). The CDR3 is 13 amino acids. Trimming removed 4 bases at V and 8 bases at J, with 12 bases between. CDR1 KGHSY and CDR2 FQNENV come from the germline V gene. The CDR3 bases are TGTGCCAGCAGCCCCGACGGAGGAGATGAGCAGTTCTTC. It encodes CASSPDGGDEQFF.

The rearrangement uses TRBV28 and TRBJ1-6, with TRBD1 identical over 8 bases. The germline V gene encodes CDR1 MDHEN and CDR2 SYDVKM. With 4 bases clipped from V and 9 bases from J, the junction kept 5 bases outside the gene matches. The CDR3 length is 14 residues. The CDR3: CASSYNRGFSPLHF. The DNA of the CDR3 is TGTGCCAGCAGTTATAACAGGGGGTTTTCACCCCTCCACTTT.

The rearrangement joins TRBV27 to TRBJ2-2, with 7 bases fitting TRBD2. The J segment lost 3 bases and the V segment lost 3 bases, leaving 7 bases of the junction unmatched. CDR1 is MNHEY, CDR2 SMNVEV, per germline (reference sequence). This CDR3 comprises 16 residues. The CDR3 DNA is TGTGCCAGCAGTTTGTACCAAGCGGGACACACCGGGGAGCTGTTTTTT. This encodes CASSLYQAGHTGELFF.

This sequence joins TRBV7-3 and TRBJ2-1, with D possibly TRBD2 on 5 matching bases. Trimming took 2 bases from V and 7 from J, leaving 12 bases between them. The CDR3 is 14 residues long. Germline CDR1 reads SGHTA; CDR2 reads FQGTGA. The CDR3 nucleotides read TGTGCCAGCAGCTTAGGACTGGGTGGTAATGAGCAGTTCTTC. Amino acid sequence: CASSLGLGGNEQFF. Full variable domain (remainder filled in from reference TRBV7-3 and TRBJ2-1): GAGVSQTPSNKVTEKGKYVELRCDPISGHTALYWYRQSLGQGPEFLIYFQGTGAADDSGLPNDRFFAVRPEGSVSTLKIQRTERGDSAVYLCASSLGLGGNEQFFGPGTRLTVL.

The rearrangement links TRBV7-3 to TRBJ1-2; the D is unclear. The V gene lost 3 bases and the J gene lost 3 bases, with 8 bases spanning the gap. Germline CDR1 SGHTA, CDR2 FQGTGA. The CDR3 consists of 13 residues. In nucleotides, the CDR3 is TGTGCCAGCAGCTTTGACACCGACTATGGCTACACCTTC. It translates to CASSFDTDYGYTF.

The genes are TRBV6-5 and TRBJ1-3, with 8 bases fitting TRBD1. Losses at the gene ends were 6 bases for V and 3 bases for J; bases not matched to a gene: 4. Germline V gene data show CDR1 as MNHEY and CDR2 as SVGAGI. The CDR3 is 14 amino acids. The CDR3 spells CASRKTGVGNTIYF. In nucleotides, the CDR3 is TGTGCCAGCAGAAAGACAGGGGTTGGAAACACCATATATTTT.

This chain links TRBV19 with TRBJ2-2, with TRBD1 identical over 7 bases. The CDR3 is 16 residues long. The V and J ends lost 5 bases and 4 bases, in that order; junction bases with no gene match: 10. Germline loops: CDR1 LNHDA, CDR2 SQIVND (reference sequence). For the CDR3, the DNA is TGTGCCAGTAGTTTCTCGGCAGGGGGATCCACCGGGGAGCTGTTTTTT. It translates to CASSFSAGGSTGELFF.

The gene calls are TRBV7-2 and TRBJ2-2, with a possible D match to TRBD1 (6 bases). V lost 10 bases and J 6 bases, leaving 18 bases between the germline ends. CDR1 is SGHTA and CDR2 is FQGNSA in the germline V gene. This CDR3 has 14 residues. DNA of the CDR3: TGTGCCACCTTACAGGGTAGTATTCCCGGGGAGCTGTTTTTT. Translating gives CATLQGSIPGELFF.

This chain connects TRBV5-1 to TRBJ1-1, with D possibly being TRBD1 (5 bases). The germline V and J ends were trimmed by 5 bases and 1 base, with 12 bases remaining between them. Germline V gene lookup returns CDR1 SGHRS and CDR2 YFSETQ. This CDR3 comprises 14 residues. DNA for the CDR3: TGCGCCAGCAGGTTAGGGGCAGGGAACACTGAAGCTTTCTTT. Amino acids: CASRLGAGNTEAFF.

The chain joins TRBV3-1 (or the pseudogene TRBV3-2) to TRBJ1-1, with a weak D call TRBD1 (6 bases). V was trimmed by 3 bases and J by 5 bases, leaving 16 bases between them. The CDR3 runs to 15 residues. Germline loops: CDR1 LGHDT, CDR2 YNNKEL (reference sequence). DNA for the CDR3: TGTGCCAGCAGCCACACAGGGAAATGGCCAACTGAAGCTTTCTTT. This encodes CASSHTGKWPTEAFF.

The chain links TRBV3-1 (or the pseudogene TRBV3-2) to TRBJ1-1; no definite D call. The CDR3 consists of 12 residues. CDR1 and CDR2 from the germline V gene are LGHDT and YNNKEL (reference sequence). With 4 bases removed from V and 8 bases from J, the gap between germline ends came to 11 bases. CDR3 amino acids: CASSRTCWEAFF. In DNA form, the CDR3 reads TGTGCCAGCAGCCGGACTTGTTGGGAAGCTTTCTTT.

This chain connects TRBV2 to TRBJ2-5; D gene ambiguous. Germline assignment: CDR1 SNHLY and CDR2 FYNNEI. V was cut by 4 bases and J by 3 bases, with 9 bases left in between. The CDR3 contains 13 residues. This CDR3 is CASSVGAKETQYF. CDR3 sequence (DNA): TGTGCCAGCAGTGTTGGAGCGAAAGAGACCCAGTACTTC.

The CDR3: CASSILDRGHRQPQHF. The CDR3 nucleotides are TGTGCCAGTAGTATTCTGGACAGGGGGCATCGTCAGCCCCAGCATTTT. The chain uses TRBV19 and TRBJ1-5; 11 positions match TRBD1. The CDR3 is made up of 16 amino acids. Germline CDR1 LNHDA, CDR2 SQIVND (reference sequence). V was pared by 3 bases and J by 6 bases, with 7 bases of the junction left unmatched.

The CDR3 coding sequence is TGTGCCAGCAGTTCTGCAGTTAGCACAGATACGCAGTATTTT. This sequence encodes CASSSAVSTDTQYF. J is TRBJ2-3 and V is TRBV6-5; D is unresolved. There are 14 residues in the CDR3. Per germline, CDR1 MNHEY and CDR2 SVGAGI. V was pared by 4 bases and J by 0 bases, with 8 bases between.

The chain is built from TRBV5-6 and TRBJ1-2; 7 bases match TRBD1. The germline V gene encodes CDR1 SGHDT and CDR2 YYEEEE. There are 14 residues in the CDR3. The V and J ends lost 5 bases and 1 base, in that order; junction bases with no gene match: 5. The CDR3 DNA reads TGTGCCAGCAGGAAGACAGGGTATAACTATGGCTACACCTTC. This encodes CASRKTGYNYGYTF. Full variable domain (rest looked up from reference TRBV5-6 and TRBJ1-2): DAGVTQSPTHLIKTRGQQVTLRCSPKSGHDTVSWYQQALGQGPQFIFQYYEEEERQRGNFPDRFSGHQFPNYSSELNVNALLLGDSALYLCASRKTGYNYGYTFGSGTRLTVV.

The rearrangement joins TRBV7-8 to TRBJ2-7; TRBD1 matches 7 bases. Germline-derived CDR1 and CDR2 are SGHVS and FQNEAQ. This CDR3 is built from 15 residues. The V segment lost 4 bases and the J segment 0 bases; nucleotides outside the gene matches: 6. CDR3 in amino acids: CASSWPGQSSYEQYF. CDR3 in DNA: TGTGCCAGCAGCTGGCCGGGACAGAGCTCCTACGAGCAGTACTTC.

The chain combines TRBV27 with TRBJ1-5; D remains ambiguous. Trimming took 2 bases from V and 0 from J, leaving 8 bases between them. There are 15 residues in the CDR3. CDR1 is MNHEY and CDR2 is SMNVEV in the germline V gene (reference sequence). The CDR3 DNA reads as TGTGCCAGCAGTTTAATGGCTAGTAGCAATCAGCCCCAGCATTTT. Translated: CASSLMASSNQPQHF.